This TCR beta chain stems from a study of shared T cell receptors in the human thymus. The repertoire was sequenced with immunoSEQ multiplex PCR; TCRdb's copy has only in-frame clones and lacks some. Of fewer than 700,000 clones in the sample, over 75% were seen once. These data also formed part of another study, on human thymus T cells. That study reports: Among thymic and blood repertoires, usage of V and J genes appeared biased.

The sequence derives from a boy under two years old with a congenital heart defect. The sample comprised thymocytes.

This CDR3 reads CATSMSGHLSQPQHF. The CDR3 DNA follows: TGTGCCACCAGCATGTCGGGACACCTCAGTCAGCCCCAGCATTTT. The rearrangement uses TRBV15 and TRBJ1-5; D perhaps matches TRBD1 (6 bases). CDR1 LNHNV and CDR2 YYDKDF come from the germline V gene (reference sequence). The CDR3 consists of 15 residues. Trimming pared 4 bases from V and 6 bases from J, leaving 16 bases between.